This is a list of T cell receptor beta chains from one sample in a study of blood T cell repertoires in COVID-19. Method: immunoSEQ multiplex PCR; TCRdb's copy keeps in-frame clones and lacks some. The sample yields approximately 490,000 clones, around 85% seen once. Input material: PBMCs or T cells enriched from blood (not recorded which). The receptors stem from a woman aged 60-70 years who had recovered from COVID-19. Each CDR3 is given with its conserved first and last residue. A D gene is named only where the DNA matches it firmly. Clone size is shown for a subset of rows, as once, few, many or a class of expanded clone.

>TRBV5-1|NA|once|TRBJ1-6
CASSLGQQDSPLHF
TGCGCCAGCAGCTTGGGACAACAGGATTCACCCCTCCACTTT
>TRBV9|TRBD1|NA|TRBJ2-5
CASSVSTGFETQYF
TGTGCCAGCAGCGTCTCGACAGGGTTCGAGACCCAGTACTTC
>TRBV19|TRBD2|NA|TRBJ2-3
CASSIGERRVAGGTDTQYF
TGTGCCAGTAGTATAGGAGAAAGGAGAGTAGCGGGGGGCACAGATACGCAGTATTTT
>TRBV19|NA|NA|TRBJ1-2
CATKNVGNYGYTF
TGTGCCACCAAAAACGTCGGTAACTATGGCTACACCTTC
>TRBV28|NA|NA|TRBJ1-5
CASRAGGLNGQPQHF
TGTGCCAGCAGAGCCGGGGGGCTTAACGGTCAGCCCCAGCATTTT
>TRBV9|TRBD1|NA|TRBJ2-7
CASSVEPGGAYEQYF
TGTGCCAGCAGCGTAGAACCAGGGGGCGCGTACGAGCAGTACTTC
>TRBV25-1|NA|NA|TRBJ2-5
CASRQRETQYF
TGTGCCAGCCGGCAGCGGGAGACCCAGTACTTC
>TRBV5-1|NA|few|TRBJ2-7
CASSLAGQLGGYEQYF
TGCGCCAGCAGCTTGGCCGGTCAGCTAGGCGGCTACGAGCAGTACTTC
>TRBV5-1|NA|NA|TRBJ1-4
CASSYSTPSTNEKLFF
TGCGCCAGCAGCTACAGTACCCCCTCAACTAATGAAAAACTGTTTTTT
>TRBV19|NA|NA|TRBJ2-5
CASSILGRGQETQYF
TGTGCCAGTAGTATACTAGGACGGGGCCAAGAGACCCAGTACTTC
>TRBV7-9|NA|NA|TRBJ1-3
CASIPGDSGNTIYF
TGTGCCAGCATCCCCGGGGACTCTGGAAACACCATATATTTT
>TRBV9|NA|NA|TRBJ1-3
CASRSLGNTIYF
TGTGCCAGCAGATCCCTTGGAAACACCATATATTTT
>TRBV7-2|TRBD1|NA|TRBJ1-1
CASRQTGTGLTEAFF
TGTGCCAGCAGGCAAACCGGGACAGGGCTTACTGAAGCTTTCTTT
>TRBV7-2|TRBD2|NA|TRBJ2-1
CASSLVAGGSRWEGNEQFF
TGTGCCAGCAGCTTAGTAGCGGGGGGGTCCCGATGGGAGGGCAATGAGCAGTTCTTC
>TRBV13|NA|few|TRBJ1-3
CASSRRTVGNTIYF
TGTGCCAGCAGCCGACGGACAGTTGGAAACACCATATATTTT
>TRBV29-1|NA|NA|TRBJ1-2
CSATTPRTGDVRGYTF
TGCAGCGCCACGACACCAAGGACTGGGGATGTAAGGGGCTACACCTTC
>TRBV7-9|NA|NA|TRBJ1-4
CASSLGAPPEKLFF
TGTGCCAGCAGCCTAGGGGCCCCACCTGAAAAACTGTTTTTT
>TRBV5-4|NA|NA|TRBJ1-1
CASGRTRNTEAFF
TGTGCCAGCGGAAGGACACGAAACACTGAAGCTTTCTTT
>TRBV28|TRBD1|few|TRBJ1-5
CASSLPTGGRQPQHF
TGTGCCAGCAGTTTACCGACAGGGGGCCGTCAGCCCCAGCATTTT
>TRBV2|TRBD2|NA|TRBJ2-3
CASSEHGGSTDTQYF
TGTGCCAGCAGTGAACACGGGGGGAGCACAGATACGCAGTATTTT
>TRBV11-3|NA|NA|TRBJ1-6
CASSSATFLVNSPLHF
TGTGCCAGCAGCTCCGCCACCTTTCTAGTGAATTCACCCCTCCACTTT
>TRBV30|TRBD1|NA|TRBJ1-5
CAWSSTGGGQPQHF
TGTGCCTGGAGTTCCACAGGGGGGGGTCAGCCCCAGCATTTT
>TRBV5-1|NA|NA|TRBJ2-1
CASNPLWAPPYNEQFF
TGCGCCAGCAATCCCCTATGGGCCCCTCCCTACAATGAGCAGTTCTTC
>TRBV29-1|NA|NA|TRBJ2-3
CSVEGGQGADTQYF
TGCAGCGTTGAAGGGGGTCAGGGTGCAGATACGCAGTATTTT
>TRBV20-1|TRBD1|few|TRBJ1-2
CSASEQGAIYGYTF
TGCAGTGCTAGTGAACAGGGGGCTATCTATGGCTACACCTTC
>TRBV28|NA|few|TRBJ1-5
CASKQWAVNQPQHF
TGTGCCAGCAAACAATGGGCAGTTAATCAGCCCCAGCATTTT
>TRBV25-1|NA|once|TRBJ2-3
CASSPSTDTQYF
TGTGCCAGCAGTCCTAGCACAGATACGCAGTATTTT